This note documents a single TCR beta chain sequence. This entry comes from a study of blood T cell repertoires in COVID-19. CDR1 LNHDA and CDR2 SQIVND come from the germline V gene (reference sequence). With 6 bases removed from V and 6 bases from J, the gap between germline ends came to 15 bases. The CDR3 covers 14 residues. Original handling: Amplifying reference gene primers gave estimates of nucleated cell counts. Measured with immunoSEQ multiplex PCR; TCRdb has only the in-frame clones, and not every one. V and J calls plus clone size are reproduced from that table; the DNA served to infer D and trimming. The table shows about 210,000 clones, with roughly 88% occurring only once.

The V call is TRBV19, the J call TRBJ1-5, with D unresolved. The specimen sequenced was PBMCs or T cells enriched from blood (not recorded which). This sequence was found in a woman aged 40-49 years with acute COVID-19. The CDR3 loop is CASRTAEWSQPQHF. For the CDR3, the DNA is TGTGCCAGTAGGACGGCCGAGTGGAGTCAGCCCCAGCATTTT.